Shown below are 6 T cell receptor beta chains from a single sample sequenced in a study of T-cell memory formation after mild COVID-19 (dated by TCRdb to the early 2020s). Receptor amplification or capture employed 5' RACE. The data were produced on an Illumina NovaSeq 6000. Using fastp at Q25 and MiXCR, TCRdb reprocessed the public reads and kept productive beta chains. Rows merge per CDR3 protein into single entries with the most common DNA and genes. The sample has 200,000 to 250,000 distinct CDR3 sequences on record, around 30% of them singletons. 10% to 12% of the sample is taken by the ten largest. Sequencing was carried out using PBMCs or a T cell subset sorted from them (not recorded which). These receptors were collected from an adult woman who had mild COVID-19 (a few samples of this study predate the infection). The sample titles of this study are shuffled in the database, so cell type and time point are left out; the donor was told from shared clones.

The gene calls are TRBV11-1 and TRBJ2-4; weak D call: TRBD2 (5 bases). Per germline, CDR1 SGHAT and CDR2 FQDESV (reference sequence). Between the trimmed V and J ends, which lost 1 base and 7 bases, there was a span of 11 bases. The CDR3 is 14 residues long. The CDR3 nucleotides are TGTGCCAGCAGCTTAGTGACTACTGGGAACATTCAGTACTTC. Residues: CASSLVTTGNIQYF.

V gene TRBV5-1 combines with J gene TRBJ2-6, with 9 bases aligning to TRBD1. The ends lost 4 bases at V and 0 bases at J; junction bases unmatched: 8. Looked up from germline, CDR1 is SGHRS and CDR2 is YFSETQ. The CDR3 is 18 amino acids. The CDR3 DNA reads as TGCGCCAGCAGCGGATGGGACAGGGAGAACTCTGGGGCCAACGTCCTGACTTTC. Translating it yields CASSGWDRENSGANVLTF.

In its sample, this clonotype was seen a few times. This rearrangement joins TRBV5-1 to TRBJ2-5; 9 bases match TRBD2. Unmatched junction bases numbered 1, after V lost 0 bases and J lost 1 base. CDR3 size: 15 residues. Germline V CDR1 and CDR2: SGHRS, YFSETQ. This chain's CDR3 is CASSLGGGAQETQYF. The CDR3 coding sequence is TGCGCCAGCAGCTTGGGCGGGGGGGCCCAAGAGACCCAGTACTTC.

The rearrangement links TRBV11-3 to TRBJ2-1, with a tentative D call TRBD1 (7 bases). CDR1 is SGHNT, CDR2 YENEEA, per germline. With 4 bases removed from V and 8 bases from J, the gap between germline ends came to 18 bases. The length of the CDR3 is 15 residues. CDR3 bases: TGTGCCAGCAGCTCAGGGGAGGACACAGGGGATGAGCAGTTCTTC. Protein sequence: CASSSGEDTGDEQFF.

This clonotype was counted between two and nine times. The chain recombines TRBV5-1 with TRBJ2-5; the match to TRBD1 covers 10 bases. Germline V gives CDR1 SGHRS, CDR2 YFSETQ. CDR3 size: 15 residues. Germline trimming cut 3 bases from V and 5 bases from J; bases unmatched to any gene: 7. CDR3 region: CASSSGTGASETQYF. CDR3 coding DNA: TGCGCCAGCAGCTCCGGGACAGGGGCGTCCGAGACCCAGTACTTC.

J is TRBJ2-3 and V is TRBV7-3, with D perhaps matching TRBD1 (5 bases). The CDR3 totals 14 residues. With 5 bases removed from V and 1 base from J, the gap between germline ends came to 10 bases. CDR1 is SGHTA and CDR2 is FQGTGA in the germline V gene. The DNA of the CDR3 is TGTGCCAGCAGCCAGGGCAAGGGCACAGATACGCAGTATTTT. Its protein product is CASSQGKGTDTQYF. The whole variable domain, filled in from reference TRBV7-3 and TRBJ2-3, reads GAGVSQTPSNKVTEKGKYVELRCDPISGHTALYWYRQSLGQGPEFLIYFQGTGAADDSGLPNDRFFAVRPEGSVSTLKIQRTERGDSAVYLCASSQGKGTDTQYFGPGTRLTVL.